The 7 T cell receptor beta chains reported below all come from one sample, sequenced in a study of regulatory T cells in long-lasting Graves disease. Investigators prepared the TCR beta libraries by applying iRepertoire HTBI primers and Arm-PCR of CDR3 regions. TCRdb reprocessed the multiplex PCR reads with MiXCR, giving one entry per CDR3 protein. The top ten hold 18% of the sample, which has hundreds of thousands of distinct CDR3 sequences, under 20% seen once. Indicated time point: newly diagnosed GD, antithyroid drugs for less than 3 months. Extracted PBMC RNA gave rise to the TCR library. These sequences were also reported in another study, on T cells in Graves' hyperthyroidism and ophthalmopathy.

The material sequenced was peripheral blood mononuclear cells (PBMCs), taken at new diagnosis, from a patient treated with antithyroid drugs. The receptors originated from a woman aged 25 to 39 with Graves disease.

This clonotype was seen at least ten times. The genes are TRBV11-2 and TRBJ2-7, with D hard to call. This CDR3 comprises 16 residues. In germline, CDR1 is SGHAT, CDR2 FQNNGV. The ends were cut back, 3 bases at V and 2 bases at J, with 17 bases in the middle. The CDR3 sequence is CASSFSVVTTAYEQYF. CDR3 DNA sequence: TGTGCCAGCAGCTTCTCAGTCGTGACAACAGCCTACGAGCAGTACTTC.

This clonotype turned up a few times. The chain joins TRBV7-8 to TRBJ1-5, with TRBD1 as a possible D gene (6 bases). Germline V lookup: CDR1 SGHVS, CDR2 FQNEAQ. The CDR3 sequence is 16 residues long. With 5 bases removed from V and 6 bases from J, the gap between germline ends came to 20 bases. The CDR3 loop reads CASSPDRLGGSQPQHF. Written as DNA, the CDR3 is TGTGCCAGCAGCCCCGACAGGTTGGGAGGAAGTCAGCCCCAGCATTTT.

In its sample, this clonotype was seen many times. The gene calls are TRBV28 and TRBJ1-5; D ambiguous. This CDR3 region has 14 residues. Germline loops: CDR1 MDHEN, CDR2 SYDVKM. The V and J ends lost 6 bases and 5 bases respectively, with 14 bases between them. The CDR3 region is CASRAGQEYQPQHF. The CDR3 region has the DNA TGTGCCAGCAGGGCGGGCCAGGAGTATCAGCCCCAGCATTTT.

The chain employs TRBV2 and TRBJ1-4, with TRBD1 matching 7 bases. Germline V lookup: CDR1 SNHLY, CDR2 FYNNEI. Trimming took 4 bases from V and 7 from J; bases not matched to a gene: 6. The CDR3 consists of 14 residues. CDR3 DNA: TGTGCCAGCAGTGTCAGGGGGGCTAGTGAAAAACTGTTTTTT. Encoded protein: CASSVRGASEKLFF. Full variable domain (rest looked up from reference TRBV2 and TRBJ1-4): EPEVTQTPSHQVTQMGQEVILRCVPISNHLYFYWYRQILGQKVEFLVSFYNNEISEKSEIFDDQFSVERPDGSNFTLKIRSTKLEDSAMYFCASSVRGASEKLFFGSGTQLSVL.

This clonotype showed up many times. This chain joins TRBV7-9 and TRBJ2-5; tentatively, D is TRBD2 (7 bases). Trimming stripped 5 bases from V and 5 bases from J, with 24 bases between. Germline values: CDR1 SEHNR, CDR2 FQNEAQ (reference sequence). The CDR3 extends over 17 amino acids. CDR3 protein: CASSRKGDGRIKETQYF. CDR3 nucleotides: TGTGCCAGCAGCCGTAAGGGGGACGGGAGGATCAAGGAGACCCAGTACTTC. Using reference TRBV7-9 and TRBJ2-5 for the parts outside the CDR3, the full variable domain is DTGVSQNPRHKITKRGQNVTFRCDPISEHNRLYWYRQTLGQGPEFLTYFQNEAQLEKSRLLSDRFSAERPKGSFSTLEIQRTEQGDSAMYLCASSRKGDGRIKETQYFGPGTRLLVL.

This clonotype was seen at least ten times. The gene calls are TRBV28 and TRBJ2-5; 13 nucleotides match TRBD2. The CDR3 loop spans 16 amino acids. V was clipped by 5 bases and J by 7 bases; unmatched bases: 10. In germline, CDR1 is MDHEN, CDR2 SYDVKM. As DNA, the CDR3 is TGTGCCAGCAGTATCGGACTAGCGGGAGCTCAGGGGACCCAGTACTTC. Its translation: CASSIGLAGAQGTQYF.

This clonotype was counted at least ten times. The genes are TRBV20-1 and TRBJ2-1; D perhaps matches TRBD2 (6 bases). Trimming shortened V by 3 bases and J by 0 bases, and 9 bases separated the two germline ends. Germline CDR1 and CDR2: DFQATT and SNEGSKA (reference sequence). The CDR3 is 14 residues long. The CDR3 region has the DNA TGCAGTGCTAGTGACGGGAGCTCCTACAATGAGCAGTTCTTC. Translation: CSASDGSSYNEQFF.